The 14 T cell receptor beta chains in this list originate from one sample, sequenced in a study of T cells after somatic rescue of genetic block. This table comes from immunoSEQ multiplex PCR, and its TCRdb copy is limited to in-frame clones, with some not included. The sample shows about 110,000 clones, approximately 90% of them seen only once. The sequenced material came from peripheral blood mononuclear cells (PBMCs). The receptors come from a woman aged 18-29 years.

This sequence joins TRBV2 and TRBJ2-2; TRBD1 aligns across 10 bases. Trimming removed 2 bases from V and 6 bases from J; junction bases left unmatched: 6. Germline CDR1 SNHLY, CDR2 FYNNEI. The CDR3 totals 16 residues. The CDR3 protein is CASSEMGQGFAGELFF. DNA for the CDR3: TGTGCCAGCAGTGAAATGGGACAGGGGTTCGCCGGGGAGCTGTTTTTT.

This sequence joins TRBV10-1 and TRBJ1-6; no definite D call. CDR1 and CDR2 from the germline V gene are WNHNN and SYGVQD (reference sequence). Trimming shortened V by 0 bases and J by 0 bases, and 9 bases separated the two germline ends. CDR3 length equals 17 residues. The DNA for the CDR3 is TGCGCCAGCAGTGAGTCAGGAAGGAGCTCCTATAATTCACCCCTCCACTTT. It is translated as CASSESGRSSYNSPLHF.

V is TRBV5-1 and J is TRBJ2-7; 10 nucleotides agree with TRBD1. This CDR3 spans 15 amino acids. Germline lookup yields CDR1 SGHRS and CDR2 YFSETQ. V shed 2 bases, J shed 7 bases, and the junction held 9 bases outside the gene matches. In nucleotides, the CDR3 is TGCGCCAGCAGCTTCCAGACAGGGGGCGAAGGTGAGCAGTACTTC. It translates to CASSFQTGGEGEQYF.

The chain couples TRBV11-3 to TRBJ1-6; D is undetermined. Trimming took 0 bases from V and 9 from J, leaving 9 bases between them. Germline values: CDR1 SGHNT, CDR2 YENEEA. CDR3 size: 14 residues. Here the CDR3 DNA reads TGTGCCAGCAGCTTAGAGGGTATGCGTTCACCCCTCCACTTT. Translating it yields CASSLEGMRSPLHF.

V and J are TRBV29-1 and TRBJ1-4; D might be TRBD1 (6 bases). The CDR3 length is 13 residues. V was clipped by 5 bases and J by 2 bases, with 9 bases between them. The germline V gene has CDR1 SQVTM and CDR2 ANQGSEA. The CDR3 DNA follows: TGCAGCGTTCAGGGGCCCACTAATGAAAAACTGTTTTTT. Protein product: CSVQGPTNEKLFF.

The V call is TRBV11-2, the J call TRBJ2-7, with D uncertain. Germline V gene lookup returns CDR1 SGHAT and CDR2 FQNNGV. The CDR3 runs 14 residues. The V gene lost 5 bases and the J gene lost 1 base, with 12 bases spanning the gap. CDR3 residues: CASSPGDKSYEQYF. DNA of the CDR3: TGTGCCAGCAGCCCCGGAGACAAATCCTACGAGCAGTACTTC.

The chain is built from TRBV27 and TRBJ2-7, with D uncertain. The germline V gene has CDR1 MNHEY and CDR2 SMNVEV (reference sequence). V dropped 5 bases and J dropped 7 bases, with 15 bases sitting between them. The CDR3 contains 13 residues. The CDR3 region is CASSPLQFREQYF. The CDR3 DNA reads TGTGCCAGCAGTCCCCTTCAATTCCGGGAGCAGTACTTC.

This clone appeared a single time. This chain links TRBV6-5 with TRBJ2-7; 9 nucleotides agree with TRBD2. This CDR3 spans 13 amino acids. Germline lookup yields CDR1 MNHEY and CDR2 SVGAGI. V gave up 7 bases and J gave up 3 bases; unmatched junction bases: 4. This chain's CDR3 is CASTMTSGYEQYF. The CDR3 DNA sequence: TGTGCCAGCACTATGACTAGCGGCTACGAGCAGTACTTC.

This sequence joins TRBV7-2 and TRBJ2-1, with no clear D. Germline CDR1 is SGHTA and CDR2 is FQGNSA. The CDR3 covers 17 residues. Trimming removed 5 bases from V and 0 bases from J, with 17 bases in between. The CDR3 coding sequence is TGTGCCAGCAGCCCAAAAATTCCAGCTCCCTCCTACAATGAGCAGTTCTTC. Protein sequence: CASSPKIPAPSYNEQFF.

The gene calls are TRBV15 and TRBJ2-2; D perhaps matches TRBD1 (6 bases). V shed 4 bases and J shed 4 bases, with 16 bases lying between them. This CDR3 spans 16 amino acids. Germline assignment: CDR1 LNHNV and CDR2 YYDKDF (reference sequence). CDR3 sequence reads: CATSKVQGQGTGELFF. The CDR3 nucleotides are TGTGCCACCAGCAAGGTTCAGGGGCAGGGCACCGGGGAGCTGTTTTTT.

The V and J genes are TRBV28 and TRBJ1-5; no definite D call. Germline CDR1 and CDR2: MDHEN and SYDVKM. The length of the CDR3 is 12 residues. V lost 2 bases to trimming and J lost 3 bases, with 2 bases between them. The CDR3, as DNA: TGTGCCAGCAGTTTACCCAATCAGCCCCAGCATTTT. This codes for CASSLPNQPQHF.

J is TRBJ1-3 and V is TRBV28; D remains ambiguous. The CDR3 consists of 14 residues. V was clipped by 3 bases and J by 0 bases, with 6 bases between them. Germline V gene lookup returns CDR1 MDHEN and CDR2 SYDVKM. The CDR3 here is CASSFARSGNTIYF. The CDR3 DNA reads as TGTGCCAGCAGTTTTGCTCGCTCTGGAAACACCATATATTTT.

As DNA, the CDR3 is TGTGCCAGCAGCTTGGTCCTGAGCTCTGGGGCCAACGTCCTGACTTTC. As protein: CASSLVLSSGANVLTF. This chain connects TRBV5-6 to TRBJ2-6; D unresolved. V lost 0 bases, J lost 0 bases, and 7 bases lay in between. Germline values: CDR1 SGHDT, CDR2 YYEEEE. CDR3 length: 16 amino acids. The full variable domain, its missing parts supplied by reference TRBV5-6 and TRBJ2-6, is DAGVTQSPTHLIKTRGQQVTLRCSPKSGHDTVSWYQQALGQGPQFIFQYYEEEERQRGNFPDRFSGHQFPNYSSELNVNALLLGDSALYLCASSLVLSSGANVLTFGAGSRLTVL.

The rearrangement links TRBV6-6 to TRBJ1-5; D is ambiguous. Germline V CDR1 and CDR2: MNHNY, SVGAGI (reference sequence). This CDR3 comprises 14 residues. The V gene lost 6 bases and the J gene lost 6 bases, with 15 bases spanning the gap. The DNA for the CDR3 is TGTGCCAGCAGCTACGCCGGGGAAGGTCAGCCCCAGCATTTT. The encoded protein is CASSYAGEGQPQHF.